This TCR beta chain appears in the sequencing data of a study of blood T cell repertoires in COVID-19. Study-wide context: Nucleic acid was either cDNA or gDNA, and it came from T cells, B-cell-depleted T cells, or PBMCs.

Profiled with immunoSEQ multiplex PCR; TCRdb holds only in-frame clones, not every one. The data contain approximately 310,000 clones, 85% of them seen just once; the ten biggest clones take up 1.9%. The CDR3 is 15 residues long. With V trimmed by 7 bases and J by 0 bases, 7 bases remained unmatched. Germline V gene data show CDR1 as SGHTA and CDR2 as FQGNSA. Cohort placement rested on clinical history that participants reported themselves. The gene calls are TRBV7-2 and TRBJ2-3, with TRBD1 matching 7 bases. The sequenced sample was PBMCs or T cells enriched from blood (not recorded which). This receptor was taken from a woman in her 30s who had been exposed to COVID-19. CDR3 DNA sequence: TGTGCCAGCACCCAGGGACAGACTAGCACAGATACGCAGTATTTT. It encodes CASTQGQTSTDTQYF.